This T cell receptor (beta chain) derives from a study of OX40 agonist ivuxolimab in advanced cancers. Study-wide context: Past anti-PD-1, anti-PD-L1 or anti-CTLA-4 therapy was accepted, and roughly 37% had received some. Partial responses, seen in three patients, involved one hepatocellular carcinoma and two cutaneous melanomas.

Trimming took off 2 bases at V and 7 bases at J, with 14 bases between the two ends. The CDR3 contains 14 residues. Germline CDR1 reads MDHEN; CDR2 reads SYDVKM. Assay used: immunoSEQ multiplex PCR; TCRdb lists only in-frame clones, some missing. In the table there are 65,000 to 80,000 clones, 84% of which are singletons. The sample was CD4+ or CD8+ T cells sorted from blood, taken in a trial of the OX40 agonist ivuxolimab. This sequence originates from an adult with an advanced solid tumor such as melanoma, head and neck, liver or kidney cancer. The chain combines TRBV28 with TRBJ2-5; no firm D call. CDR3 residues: CASSLPSQARTQYF. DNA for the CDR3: TGTGCCAGCAGTTTACCATCCCAGGCGAGGACCCAGTACTTC. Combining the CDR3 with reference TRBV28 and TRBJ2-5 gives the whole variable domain DVKVTQSSRYLVKRTGEKVFLECVQDMDHENMFWYRQDPGLGLRLIYFSYDVKMKEKGDIPEGYSVSREKKERFSLILESASTNQTSMYLCASSLPSQARTQYFGPGTRLLVL.